These 17 T cell receptor beta chains were all obtained from the same sample, sequenced in a study of blood T cells in healthy people across ages. Combining a sample-barcoded 5' primer with a J-beta primer mix, a second PCR ran for about 6 to 12 cycles. MiXCR was run by TCRdb on the 5' RACE reads, yielding one entry per CDR3 protein. The sample contains about 620,000 distinct CDR3 sequences, over 40% of which appear only once. The sequenced sample was blood. These receptor sequences come from a woman aged 80 or older in good health.

This clonotype was seen only once. J is TRBJ2-7 and V is TRBV10-3, with 8 bases aligning to TRBD1. CDR3 length: 15 residues. Germline CDR1 ENHRY, CDR2 SYGVKD. The V segment lost 6 bases and the J segment 6 bases; nucleotides outside the gene matches: 13. The DNA of the CDR3 is TGTGCCATCAGAAGCTCCGGGACAGGCCTCTCCGAGCAGTACTTC. Translation: CAIRSSGTGLSEQYF.

The rearrangement joins TRBV27 to TRBJ2-1, with 13 nucleotides matching TRBD2. J lost 8 bases, V lost 6 bases, and 7 bases had no gene match. Germline CDR1 and CDR2: MNHEY and SMNVEV (reference sequence). This CDR3 region has 15 residues. CDR3 DNA sequence: TGTGCCAGCAGCCCGACTAGCGGGGGGTTTTATGAGCAGTTCTTC. Amino acids: CASSPTSGGFYEQFF.

The chain is built from TRBV6-5 and TRBJ2-3, with 12 bases matching TRBD2. This CDR3 spans 16 amino acids. From germline, CDR1 is MNHEY and CDR2 SVGAGI. V gave up 4 bases and J gave up 5 bases; unmatched junction bases: 7. The CDR3 DNA reads TGTGCCAGCAGTTTCCGACTAGCGGGAGTGGGAGATACGCAGTATTTT. This encodes CASSFRLAGVGDTQYF.

About this clonotype itself: This may arise from a read error, as a much more abundant clone is one base away. The gene calls are TRBV5-1 and TRBJ2-7, with 8 bases aligning to TRBD2. V shed 0 bases, J shed 7 bases, and the junction held 15 bases outside the gene matches. The CDR3 spans 17 residues. Germline V gene sequence: CDR1 SGHRS, CDR2 YFSETQ. This CDR3 reads CASSLDLAGVGYNEQYF. For the CDR3, the DNA is TGCGCCAGCAGCTTGGACCTAGCGGGCGTAGGCTACAATGAGCAGTACTTC.

V gene TRBV20-1 combines with J gene TRBJ2-3, with D perhaps being TRBD1 or TRBD2 (5 bases each). The V end was cut by 1 base, the J end by 5 bases, with 19 bases between. The germline V gene has CDR1 DFQATT and CDR2 SNEGSKA (reference sequence). This CDR3 has 16 amino acids. CDR3 nucleotides: TGCAGTGCTAGAGTTGGGGGAGTCAATCATGGAGATACGCAGTATTTT. This gives the protein CSARVGGVNHGDTQYF.

V is TRBV25-1 and J is TRBJ2-1, with unresolved D. Between the trimmed V and J ends, which lost 1 base and 6 bases, there was a span of 7 bases. CDR1 and CDR2 (germline): MGHDK, SYGVNS. The CDR3 contains 13 residues. Here the CDR3 DNA reads TGTGCCAGCAGTGAATTGTCATCCAATGAGCAGTTCTTC. This codes for CASSELSSNEQFF.

The chain is built from TRBV29-1 and TRBJ2-5; the D gene is possibly TRBD1 (5 bases). Per the germline V gene, CDR1 is SQVTM and CDR2 is ANQGSEA. V was trimmed by 7 bases and J by 3 bases, leaving 12 bases between them. This CDR3 spans 12 amino acids. The CDR3 DNA reads TGCAGCGCAGGACACGTAGAAGAGACCCAGTACTTC. Residues: CSAGHVEETQYF.

CDR3: CASSLLFATSGNTIYF. The CDR3 DNA sequence: TGTGCCAGCAGCTTATTGTTCGCGACCTCTGGAAACACCATATATTTT. The rearrangement uses TRBV7-9 and TRBJ1-3; D uncertain. CDR1 SEHNR and CDR2 FQNEAQ come from the germline V gene (reference sequence). CDR3 length equals 16 residues. The V and J ends lost 2 bases and 0 bases respectively, with 11 bases between them.

The DNA of the CDR3 is TGTGCTAGTGGCCGGGACGGGGAGGTGGGAGCTTTCTTT. It encodes CASGRDGEVGAFF. The chain is built from TRBV12-5 and TRBJ1-1, with a weak D call TRBD1 (5 bases). Deletions cut 6 bases from V and 10 bases from J, with 18 bases between. The germline gives CDR1 LGHNT, CDR2 FRNRAP. This CDR3 is built from 13 residues.

V is TRBV12-3 or TRBV12-4 and J is TRBJ2-7; 10 bases map to TRBD1. V shed 5 bases, J shed 1 base, and the junction held 14 bases outside the gene matches. This CDR3 is 18 amino acids long. The CDR3: CASSGVRDRGIISYEQYF. CDR3 coding DNA: TGTGCCAGCAGTGGGGTACGGGACAGGGGAATAATATCCTACGAGCAGTACTTC.

The chain employs TRBV12-3 or TRBV12-4 and TRBJ2-7; D is ambiguous. V was shortened by 3 bases and J by 2 bases, with 8 bases between the two germline ends. CDR3 length: 13 amino acids. CDR3 residues: CASSFDPTYEQYF. The CDR3, as DNA: TGTGCCAGCAGTTTCGACCCGACCTACGAGCAGTACTTC.

This clonotype was detected ten times or more. The chain employs TRBV9 and TRBJ2-3; no clear D. Germline lookup yields CDR1 SGDLS and CDR2 YYNGEE. The CDR3 length is 13 residues. V was shortened by 1 base and J by 3 bases, with 6 bases between the two germline ends. The CDR3 coding sequence is TGTGCCAGCAGCGTATGGGAAACAGATACGCAGTATTTT. Translated: CASSVWETDTQYF.

The gene calls are TRBV7-2 and TRBJ1-3, with 7 bases aligning to TRBD1. The CDR3 runs 14 residues. The germline V gene has CDR1 SGHTA and CDR2 FQGNSA. V lost 5 bases to trimming and J lost 3 bases; unmatched junction nucleotides: 4. The CDR3 nucleotides are TGTGCCAGCAGCACCACAGGGGTTGGAAACACCATATATTTT. This sequence encodes CASSTTGVGNTIYF. The full variable domain, with the rest looked up from reference TRBV7-2 and TRBJ1-3, is GAGVSQSPSNKVTEKGKDVELRCDPISGHTALYWYRQSLGQGLEFLIYFQGNSAPDKSGLPSDRFSAERTGGSVSTLTIQRTQQEDSAVYLCASSTTGVGNTIYFGEGSWLTVV.

A single count supports this clonotype. At one end, the junction sequence differs from germline, possibly due to a read error. J is TRBJ2-1 and V is TRBV12-3 or TRBV12-4; unclear D gene. The CDR3 covers 12 residues. The CDR3 reads CANSSKGHEQFF. CDR3 sequence (DNA): TGTGCCAACAGTTCGAAAGGACATGAGCAGTTCTTC.

This clonotype was detected many times. This sequence joins TRBV5-1 and TRBJ2-1; 9 bases map to TRBD2. This CDR3 is 15 amino acids long. Germline lookup yields CDR1 SGHRS and CDR2 YFSETQ. Trimming at V came to 0 bases and at J to 6 bases, leaving 4 bases not matched to a gene. CDR3 sequence reads: CASSLEGLAPNEQFF. CDR3 sequence (DNA): TGCGCCAGCAGCTTGGAGGGACTAGCTCCCAATGAGCAGTTCTTC.

The rearrangement joins TRBV18 to TRBJ2-7, with D perhaps matching TRBD1 (6 bases). Trimming removed 2 bases at V and 4 bases at J, with 12 bases between. Per the germline V gene, CDR1 is KGHSH and CDR2 is LQKENI. The CDR3 consists of 14 residues. Written as DNA, the CDR3 is TGTGCCAGCTCACCAGGAACAGGGCAATACGAGCAGTACTTC. It encodes CASSPGTGQYEQYF. The full variable domain, its missing parts supplied by reference TRBV18 and TRBJ2-7, is NAGVMQNPRHLVRRRGQEARLRCSPMKGHSHVYWYRQLPEEGLKFMVYLQKENIIDESGMPKERFSAEFPKEGPSILRIQQVVRGDSAAYFCASSPGTGQYEQYFGPGTRLTVT.

Concerning this clonotype itself: Compared with germline, one end of the junction differs, possibly owing to a read error. This chain joins TRBV29-1 and TRBJ1-1, with unresolved D. CDR1 SQVTM and CDR2 ANQGSEA come from the germline V gene. There are 11 residues in the CDR3. The DNA of the CDR3 is TGCGGCGTTGAAACCCCGGCTGAAGCTTTCTTT. Its protein is CGVETPAEAFF. The full variable domain, its missing parts supplied by reference TRBV29-1 and TRBJ1-1, is SAVISQKPSRDICQRGTSLTIQCQVDSQVTMMFWYRQQPGQSLTLIATANQGSEATYESGFVIDKFPISRPNLTFSTLTVSNMSPEDSSIYLCGVETPAEAFFGQGTRLTVV.